This entry lists 21 T cell receptor beta chains sequenced from one sample in a study of blood T cell repertoires in COVID-19. Produced via immunoSEQ multiplex PCR; TCRdb's table is partial and in-frame only. The sample gives 55,000 to 80,000 clones, more than 75% of which show up once; 1% to 1.5% is in the top ten. The sample comprised peripheral blood. The receptors stem from an older woman with acute or convalescent COVID-19.

The chain couples TRBV19 to TRBJ2-6; 7 nucleotides align to TRBD1. The trim removed 2 bases at V and 0 bases at J, leaving 10 bases unmatched. Germline V CDR1 and CDR2: LNHDA, SQIVND (reference sequence). CDR3 size: 19 residues. The CDR3 region is CASSIRGLGQISGANVLTF. Here the CDR3 DNA reads TGTGCCAGTAGTATAAGGGGGCTGGGACAAATCTCTGGGGCCAACGTCCTGACTTTC.

The CDR3 is CASSDGTKAFF. In DNA form, the CDR3 reads TGTGCCAGCAGCGACGGGACAAAAGCTTTCTTT. J is TRBJ1-1 and V is TRBV6-5, with D maybe TRBD1 (6 bases). Germline V lookup: CDR1 MNHEY, CDR2 SVGAGI. V was clipped by 6 bases and J by 9 bases, with 11 bases between them. The CDR3 extends over 11 amino acids.

This chain connects TRBV5-1 to TRBJ1-3; the D is unclear. Trimming took 0 bases from V and 4 from J, leaving 11 bases between them. From germline, CDR1 is SGHRS and CDR2 YFSETQ. CDR3 length: 15 amino acids. CDR3 bases: TGCGCCAGCAGCTTGGACGGACTTCGAGGAAACACCATATATTTT. Translating it yields CASSLDGLRGNTIYF. Full variable domain (remainder filled in from reference TRBV5-1 and TRBJ1-3): KAGVTQTPRYLIKTRGQQVTLSCSPISGHRSVSWYQQTPGQGLQFLFEYFSETQRNKGNFPGRFSGRQFSNSRSEMNVSTLELGDSALYLCASSLDGLRGNTIYFGEGSWLTVV.

The gene calls are TRBV6-2 or TRBV6-3 and TRBJ1-2; 9 bases fit TRBD1. The CDR3 totals 14 residues. Per germline, CDR1 MNHEY and CDR2 SVGEGT. V shed 0 bases and J 6 bases; nucleotides not matched to a gene: 2. The DNA of the CDR3 is TGTGCCAGCAGTTACTCACAGGGGGCTAATGGCTACACCTTC. Its protein product is CASSYSQGANGYTF.

The genes are TRBV10-3 and TRBJ1-3, with a weak D call TRBD1 (6 bases). There are 15 residues in the CDR3. Germline V gene data show CDR1 as ENHRY and CDR2 as SYGVKD. V dropped 10 bases and J dropped 0 bases, with 16 bases sitting between them. This CDR3 is CATIDRFSSGNTIYF. CDR3 nucleotides: TGTGCCACGATAGACAGGTTTTCCTCTGGAAACACCATATATTTT.

CDR3 bases: TGTGCCAGCAGCCTACCCGGGACAGGGGGGAATCAGCCCCAGCATTTT. Translated: CASSLPGTGGNQPQHF. The chain recombines TRBV11-2 with TRBJ1-5; TRBD1 matches at 11 bases. The CDR3 runs 16 residues. Germline loops: CDR1 SGHAT, CDR2 FQNNGV. After removal of 5 bases from V and 4 bases from J, the junction contained 7 bases not matched to a gene.

The genes are TRBV12-5 and TRBJ2-2; possibly TRBD1 for D (6 bases). The CDR3 extends over 15 amino acids. Germline V gene lookup returns CDR1 LGHNT and CDR2 FRNRAP. V shed 2 bases and J shed 7 bases, with 14 bases lying between them. The CDR3 nucleotides read TGTGCTAGTGGTTTGTGGCAGGGGATCGACGGGGAGCTGTTTTTT. Its protein product is CASGLWQGIDGELFF.

V gene TRBV5-4 combines with J gene TRBJ1-4; D might be TRBD1 (6 bases). CDR1 SGHNT and CDR2 YYREEE come from the germline V gene (reference sequence). V was clipped by 3 bases and J by 0 bases, with 9 bases between them. There are 15 residues in the CDR3. CDR3 bases: TGTGCCAGCAGCTCGACAGGTGCAACTAATGAAAAACTGTTTTTT. Its translation is CASSSTGATNEKLFF.

The chain uses TRBV6-2 or TRBV6-3 and TRBJ2-1; TRBD1 matches at 7 bases. The CDR3 is 15 residues long. Germline lookup yields CDR1 MNHEY and CDR2 SVGEGT. V trimming: 4 bases; J trimming: 4 bases; junction bases outside the gene matches: 7. CDR3 nucleotides: TGTGCCAGCAGTTCCCGGGACAGAGCATACAATGAGCAGTTCTTC. It is translated as CASSSRDRAYNEQFF.

This clone showed up just a few times. The chain uses TRBV10-3 and TRBJ1-1; weak D call: TRBD1 (6 bases). Per the germline V gene, CDR1 is ENHRY and CDR2 is SYGVKD. V was shortened by 6 bases and J by 0 bases, with 11 bases between the two germline ends. The CDR3 sequence is 14 residues long. CDR3 in amino acids: CAISRTAMNTEAFF. As DNA, the CDR3 is TGTGCCATCAGCCGGACAGCTATGAACACTGAAGCTTTCTTT.

The chain uses TRBV24-1 and TRBJ1-2; D not certain. This CDR3 has 13 residues. Trimming cost V 4 bases and J 1 base, with 6 bases left between them. The V gene's germline CDR1 is KGHDR and CDR2 SFDVKD. The CDR3 sequence is CATSDRNNYGYTF. The DNA of the CDR3 is TGTGCCACCAGTGACAGAAATAACTATGGCTACACCTTC.

In this sample, this clone turned up a few times. The chain is built from TRBV11-2 and TRBJ2-5; 14 bases line up with TRBD2. V lost 5 bases and J lost 5; bases outside the gene matches: 4. The CDR3 consists of 15 residues. Germline V gene data show CDR1 as SGHAT and CDR2 as FQNNGV. Here the CDR3 reads CASSRGLAGAETQYF. DNA of the CDR3: TGTGCCAGCAGCCGGGGACTAGCGGGGGCGGAGACCCAGTACTTC.

This rearrangement joins TRBV28 to TRBJ2-5; TRBD1 aligns across 10 bases. The CDR3 has 17 amino acids. Per the germline V gene, CDR1 is MDHEN and CDR2 is SYDVKM. V dropped 3 bases and J dropped 3; count of bases not matched to a gene: 10. In nucleotides, the CDR3 is TGTGCCAGCAGTTTCACCACCGGGACAGGGGCTAAAGAGACCCAGTACTTC. It codes for CASSFTTGTGAKETQYF. The full variable domain, in which reference TRBV28 and TRBJ2-5 provide the parts outside the CDR3, is DVKVTQSSRYLVKRTGEKVFLECVQDMDHENMFWYRQDPGLGLRLIYFSYDVKMKEKGDIPEGYSVSREKKERFSLILESASTNQTSMYLCASSFTTGTGAKETQYFGPGTRLLVL.

This chain connects TRBV3-1 (or the pseudogene TRBV3-2) to TRBJ2-1, with D tentatively TRBD1 (5 bases). Trimming pared 2 bases from V and 0 bases from J, leaving 8 bases between. Looked up from germline, CDR1 is LGHDT and CDR2 is YNNKEL (reference sequence). The CDR3 spans 15 residues. The CDR3 region has the DNA TGTGCCAGCAGCCAACAGGGATTCTCCTACAATGAGCAGTTCTTC. Protein: CASSQQGFSYNEQFF.

V usage is TRBV27 and J usage is TRBJ2-6; 12 nucleotides align to TRBD2. The CDR3 consists of 18 residues. Trimming removed 8 bases from V and 5 bases from J; junction bases left unmatched: 13. Germline values: CDR1 MNHEY, CDR2 SMNVEV (reference sequence). CDR3 region: CASRLNGLAGRWANVLTF. The CDR3 DNA follows: TGTGCCAGCCGCCTAAACGGACTAGCGGGGAGGTGGGCCAACGTCCTGACTTTC.

This clone was recorded only once. This chain joins TRBV19 and TRBJ2-3; D gene uncertain. The CDR3 sequence is 14 residues long. Trimming stripped 3 bases from V and 1 base from J, with 8 bases between. CDR1 is LNHDA, CDR2 SQIVND, per germline (reference sequence). This CDR3 is CASSIDAGTDTQYF. DNA of the CDR3: TGTGCCAGTAGTATTGATGCGGGCACAGATACGCAGTATTTT.

The genes are TRBV2 and TRBJ1-1; the match to TRBD1 covers 8 bases. Germline CDR1 SNHLY, CDR2 FYNNEI. This CDR3 spans 15 amino acids. V lost 6 bases, J lost 3 bases, and 9 bases stayed unmatched. CDR3 DNA: TGTGCCAGCAGGATCGACAGGGGTCGGGACACTGAAGCTTTCTTT. It encodes CASRIDRGRDTEAFF.

V and J are TRBV6-5 and TRBJ1-2, with 7 bases matching TRBD1. This CDR3 has 15 residues. V lost 0 bases to trimming and J lost 4 bases; unmatched junction nucleotides: 5. Germline values: CDR1 MNHEY, CDR2 SVGAGI. The CDR3 nucleotides are TGTGCCAGCAGTTACTCGCTGGGACAGTTCTATGGCTACACCTTC. Residues: CASSYSLGQFYGYTF.

The CDR3 reads CSARLPEREFF. In DNA, the CDR3 is TGCAGTGCTCGCCTCCCAGAGAGGGAGTTCTTC. The V gene is TRBV20-1, the J gene TRBJ2-1; tentatively, D is TRBD2 (5 bases). Germline V gene lookup returns CDR1 DFQATT and CDR2 SNEGSKA (reference sequence). This CDR3 spans 11 amino acids. V was shortened by 5 bases and J by 14 bases, with 16 bases between the two germline ends.

The CDR3, as DNA: TGTGCCATCAGTGACGGCGGAGCTAACTATGGCTACACCTTC. Its translation is CAISDGGANYGYTF. J is TRBJ1-2 and V is TRBV10-3; D uncertain. The length of the CDR3 is 14 residues. Germline V gene data show CDR1 as ENHRY and CDR2 as SYGVKD. Trimming removed 3 bases at V and 0 bases at J, with 8 bases between.

The chain joins TRBV7-2 to TRBJ2-6, with TRBD2 as a possible D gene (5 bases). Germline CDR1 reads SGHTA; CDR2 reads FQGNSA. This CDR3 has 15 residues. V lost 7 bases and J 0 bases, leaving 10 bases between the germline ends. DNA for the CDR3: TGTGCCAGCAACACCGGGATCTCTGGGGCCAACGTCCTGACTTTC. Encoded protein: CASNTGISGANVLTF.